The 27 T cell receptor beta chains below come from one sample, sequenced in a study of cytomegalovirus exposure and HLA in healthy donors. Only in-frame clones appear in the TCRdb table, and some are missing; sequencing was by immunoSEQ multiplex PCR. The repertoire holds 100,000 to 150,000 clones, with roughly 87% as singletons. Specimen: PBMCs. These TCRs come from a woman younger than 35 in good health and CMV-seronegative.

The chain recombines TRBV6-5 with TRBJ1-1, with TRBD1 identical over 8 bases. The CDR3 covers 15 residues. The germline V gene encodes CDR1 MNHEY and CDR2 SVGAGI. Unmatched junction bases numbered 6, after V lost 5 bases and J lost 1 base. CDR3 in DNA: TGTGCCAGCAGTCCAAGGACAGGGACGAACACTGAAGCTTTCTTT. It encodes CASSPRTGTNTEAFF.

The genes are TRBV7-8 and TRBJ2-1, with D perhaps matching TRBD2 (5 bases). Deletions cut 5 bases from V and 2 bases from J, with 10 bases between. This CDR3 is built from 14 residues. The germline gives CDR1 SGHVS, CDR2 FQNEAQ. DNA for the CDR3: TGTGCCAGCAGCCGAGGGTTGACCTACAATGAGCAGTTCTTC. This translates into CASSRGLTYNEQFF.

This clone was seen more than once but under ten times. The rearrangement links TRBV7-9 to TRBJ1-6; TRBD1 matches at 9 bases. The germline V gene encodes CDR1 SEHNR and CDR2 FQNEAQ (reference sequence). With 2 bases clipped from V and 8 bases from J, the junction kept 4 bases outside the gene matches. This CDR3 contains 15 residues. CDR3 in DNA: TGTGCCAGCAGCTTACCCCGGACAGGGGATTCACCCCTCCACTTT. As protein: CASSLPRTGDSPLHF.

This chain joins TRBV10-3 and TRBJ2-5; D may be TRBD1 (5 bases). CDR1 and CDR2 (germline): ENHRY, SYGVKD. V lost 0 bases and J lost 3, with 8 bases in between. CDR3 length equals 14 residues. The CDR3 region has the DNA TGTGCCATCAGTGAGTCGACAGTAGAAGAGACCCAGTACTTC. Residues: CAISESTVEETQYF.

The J gene is TRBJ2-1, the V gene TRBV9; D is uncertain. The length of the CDR3 is 15 residues. Trimming cost V 4 bases and J 0 bases, with 11 bases left between them. Germline-derived CDR1 and CDR2 are SGDLS and YYNGEE. CDR3 nucleotide sequence: TGTGCCAGCAGCATACGTAGCAGCTCCTACAATGAGCAGTTCTTC. This translates into CASSIRSSSYNEQFF.

This chain links TRBV25-1 with TRBJ1-5; D possibly corresponds to TRBD1 (6 bases). Trimming pared 8 bases from V and 0 bases from J, leaving 23 bases between. The CDR3 spans 18 residues. Per germline, CDR1 MGHDK and CDR2 SYGVNS. The CDR3 coding sequence is TGTGCCAGCCCACGGTGGGGGCGTGTCAAGGATAGCAATCAGCCCCAGCATTTT. It codes for CASPRWGRVKDSNQPQHF.

The rearrangement links TRBV5-1 to TRBJ2-1, with 7 bases lining up with TRBD1. The germline CDR1 and CDR2 sequences are SGHRS and YFSETQ. The CDR3 has 14 amino acids. V was pared by 0 bases and J by 8 bases, with 5 bases of the junction left unmatched. CDR3 region: CASSLGQGRDEQFF. CDR3 DNA sequence: TGCGCCAGCAGCTTGGGACAGGGACGGGATGAGCAGTTCTTC.

The V call is TRBV11-1, the J call TRBJ1-6; 7 bases fit TRBD1. V gave up 7 bases and J gave up 3 bases; unmatched junction bases: 9. Germline CDR1 SGHAT, CDR2 FQDESV (reference sequence). The CDR3 has 16 residues. The CDR3 loop is CASKSRDSRYNSPLHF. The DNA of the CDR3 is TGTGCCAGCAAATCCCGGGACAGTCGCTATAATTCACCCCTCCACTTT.

The chain employs TRBV4-1 and TRBJ1-1; TRBD1 agrees at 10 bases. The V and J ends lost 4 bases and 0 bases, in that order; junction bases with no gene match: 8. The CDR3 spans 17 residues. Per the germline V gene, CDR1 is MGHRA and CDR2 is YSYEKL. CDR3: CASSLWGTGVLNTEAFF. The DNA for the CDR3 is TGCGCCAGCAGCCTTTGGGGGACAGGGGTATTGAACACTGAAGCTTTCTTT.

CDR3 in amino acids: CASSGQDTGYTF. The CDR3 DNA sequence: TGTGCCAGCAGTGGACAGGATACGGGCTACACCTTC. V and J are TRBV6-1 and TRBJ1-2; a possible D gene is TRBD1 (6 bases). Germline V gives CDR1 MNHNS, CDR2 SASEGT. The CDR3 consists of 12 residues. Trimming removed 4 bases at V and 8 bases at J, with 11 bases between.

The chain recombines TRBV10-3 with TRBJ1-2, with a weak D call TRBD1 (5 bases). The CDR3 consists of 12 residues. In germline, CDR1 is ENHRY, CDR2 SYGVKD. Trimming removed 8 bases at V and 3 bases at J, with 10 bases between. The CDR3 protein is CAIAGLDYGYTF. CDR3 DNA: TGTGCCATCGCAGGGTTAGACTATGGCTACACCTTC.

This clone was detected a few times. This chain links TRBV15 with TRBJ2-7, with TRBD1 matching 9 bases. Per germline, CDR1 LNHNV and CDR2 YYDKDF (reference sequence). The CDR3 covers 14 residues. Unmatched junction bases numbered 8, after V lost 7 bases and J lost 4 bases. In DNA form, the CDR3 reads TGTGCCACCAAGAACGTGGGACAGGGATACGAGCAGTACTTC. It translates to CATKNVGQGYEQYF.

The chain employs TRBV7-9 and TRBJ2-7, with TRBD1 matching over 8 bases. The CDR3 contains 15 residues. Germline V gene sequence: CDR1 SEHNR, CDR2 FQNEAQ (reference sequence). V shed 0 bases and J 5 bases; nucleotides not matched to a gene: 6. In DNA, the CDR3 is TGTGCCAGCAGCTTAGCCGGCAGGGGGCACGACGAGCAGTACTTC. Amino acids: CASSLAGRGHDEQYF.

The chain links TRBV6-5 to TRBJ2-7, with 10 bases that match TRBD1. This CDR3 comprises 13 residues. The trim removed 6 bases at V and 9 bases at J, leaving 8 bases unmatched. The germline gives CDR1 MNHEY, CDR2 SVGAGI. CDR3 nucleotide sequence: TGTGCCAGCAGCGACAGGGGGCATGGCGGGCAGTACTTC. Protein: CASSDRGHGGQYF.

This clone has just a few counts. One junction end disagrees with the germline gene, perhaps due to a read error. This sequence joins TRBV6-1 and TRBJ2-5; TRBD1 aligns across 8 bases. The CDR3 sequence is 12 residues long. Germline CDR1 and CDR2: MNHNS and SASEGT. CDR3 bases: TGTGCCAGCACCCTCGGACAGGGAAGGAGGAACTTC. Its translation is CASTLGQGRRNF.

This clone was detected once. This chain joins TRBV7-2 and TRBJ1-5; TRBD1 agrees at 10 bases. Germline trimming cut 5 bases from V and 4 bases from J; bases unmatched to any gene: 5. This CDR3 is built from 15 residues. The V gene's germline CDR1 is SGHTA and CDR2 FQGNSA. This CDR3 is CASSPDRGLNQPQHF. Here the CDR3 DNA reads TGTGCCAGCAGCCCTGACAGGGGGCTAAATCAGCCCCAGCATTTT.

As for this clone: Because the CDR3's place on the DNA is in doubt, the DNA is left out and the CDR3 is given as listed by TCRdb. V usage is TRBV19 and J usage is TRBJ1-3; the D segment call TRBD1 is taken from the table without a DNA check. Inclusive of both ends, the CDR3 amounts to 19 amino acids. Germline V lookup: CDR1 LNHDA, CDR2 SQIVND (reference sequence). CDR3 sequence reads: CASSILFFGQSAIGNTIYF.

The CDR3: CASSSTGTRNWNEQFF. The CDR3 DNA is TGTGCCAGCAGTTCAACCGGGACTAGGAATTGGAATGAGCAGTTCTTC. This chain connects TRBV27 to TRBJ2-1; TRBD2 agrees at 8 bases. CDR1 is MNHEY, CDR2 SMNVEV, per germline (reference sequence). This CDR3 is built from 16 residues. J gave up 7 bases and V 4 bases, and 12 bases lay outside the gene matches.

The chain combines TRBV27 with TRBJ1-1, with 7 bases lining up with TRBD1. Germline CDR1 MNHEY, CDR2 SMNVEV (reference sequence). The V gene end was trimmed by 3 bases and the J gene end by 3 bases; junction bases not matched to a gene: 4. The CDR3 consists of 14 residues. The DNA of the CDR3 is TGTGCCAGCAGTTTGACAGGGCCGCACACTGAAGCTTTCTTT. This encodes CASSLTGPHTEAFF.

In DNA, the CDR3 is TGTGCCAGCAGCCCCCAGGTAGAAAGGCTAGCGGGGGGTAATGAGCAGTTCTTC. As protein: CASSPQVERLAGGNEQFF. The gene calls are TRBV11-2 and TRBJ2-1; 11 bases agree with TRBD2. Germline CDR1 is SGHAT and CDR2 is FQNNGV. J lost 7 bases, V lost 5 bases, and 16 bases had no gene match. The CDR3 loop spans 18 amino acids. Variable domain in full (rest from reference TRBV11-2 and TRBJ2-1): EAGVAQSPRYKIIEKRQSVAFWCNPISGHATLYWYQQILGQGPKLLIQFQNNGVVDDSQLPKDRFSAERLKGVDSTLKIQPAKLEDSAVYLCASSPQVERLAGGNEQFFGPGTRLTVL.

There are a few counts of this clone. V and J are TRBV10-1 and TRBJ2-3; the match to TRBD2 covers 9 bases. Germline V gene data show CDR1 as WNHNN and CDR2 as SYGVQD (reference sequence). V shed 3 bases and J 4 bases; nucleotides not matched to a gene: 5. The CDR3 is made up of 15 amino acids. CDR3 residues: CASSDGTSSADTQYF. The CDR3 nucleotides are TGCGCCAGCAGTGATGGGACTAGCTCAGCAGATACGCAGTATTTT.

This rearrangement joins TRBV5-4 to TRBJ1-3, with D possibly being TRBD1 (5 bases). Germline lookup yields CDR1 SGHNT and CDR2 YYREEE (reference sequence). This CDR3 comprises 15 residues. V was shortened by 1 base and J by 0 bases, with 8 bases between the two germline ends. The CDR3 loop reads CASSLKGVSGNTIYF. The CDR3 DNA follows: TGTGCCAGCAGCTTGAAAGGGGTCTCTGGAAACACCATATATTTT.

V gene TRBV15 combines with J gene TRBJ2-7; TRBD1 aligns across 8 bases. The germline CDR1 and CDR2 sequences are LNHNV and YYDKDF (reference sequence). This CDR3 has 14 residues. V lost 3 bases to trimming and J lost 5 bases; unmatched junction nucleotides: 6. This chain's CDR3 is CATSSPGQGNEQYF. The DNA for the CDR3 is TGTGCCACCAGCAGCCCCGGACAGGGCAACGAGCAGTACTTC.

This clone has more than one count but fewer than ten. The chain combines TRBV6-1 with TRBJ1-2, with D unclear. The germline gives CDR1 MNHNS, CDR2 SASEGT. This CDR3 has 13 residues. Trimming left V 2 bases short and J 4 bases short, with 8 bases between. CDR3 in amino acids: CASSESESYGYTF. For the CDR3, the DNA is TGTGCCAGCAGTGAATCGGAGAGCTATGGCTACACCTTC.

The chain joins TRBV19 to TRBJ2-3; 7 bases map to TRBD2. CDR1 and CDR2 from the germline V gene are LNHDA and SQIVND (reference sequence). There are 15 residues in the CDR3. J gave up 1 base and V 4 bases, and 5 bases lay outside the gene matches. CDR3 DNA sequence: TGTGCCAGTAGTACTCTAGCGGCAGGCACAGATACGCAGTATTTT. Its translation: CASSTLAAGTDTQYF.

The CDR3 loop is CASRDSYNEQFF. CDR3 sequence (DNA): TGTGCCAGTAGGGACAGTTACAATGAGCAGTTCTTC. The rearrangement joins TRBV19 to TRBJ2-1; D is possibly TRBD1 (6 bases). Germline values: CDR1 LNHDA, CDR2 SQIVND (reference sequence). This CDR3 has 12 amino acids. V was pared by 6 bases and J by 4 bases, with 7 bases between.

This clone appeared a single time. The chain carries TRBV7-9 and TRBJ2-3; TRBD2 agrees at 7 bases. After removal of 5 bases from V and 2 bases from J, the junction contained 10 bases not matched to a gene. CDR3 size: 16 residues. The germline CDR1 and CDR2 sequences are SEHNR and FQNEAQ (reference sequence). The CDR3 sequence is CASSLRSAGYTDTQYF. DNA for the CDR3: TGTGCCAGCAGCCTACGATCAGCGGGGTACACAGATACGCAGTATTTT.